Included here is one T cell receptor (beta chain) sequence, with context. These data belong to a study of T-cell reconstitution after alpha-beta-depleted transplantation in children. Trimming at V came to 3 bases and at J to 0 bases, leaving 7 bases not matched to a gene. Germline lookup yields CDR1 DFQATT and CDR2 SNEGSKA (reference sequence). The CDR3 length is 15 residues. TCRbeta library preparation incorporated unique molecular identifiers. MiXCR, applied by TCRdb to the PCR reads, yields one record per CDR3 protein. The repertoire holds around 530,000 distinct CDR3 sequences, with roughly 33% as singletons.

The TCR was taken from a human donor who donated a stem cell graft to a child with aplastic anemia. V usage is TRBV20-1 and J usage is TRBJ2-7; 8 bases line up with TRBD2. The sample was PBMCs from the stem cell graft donor, taken from the stem cell graft. Here the CDR3 DNA reads TGCAGTGCTAGCGACTTTACTAGCGGCTCCTACGAGCAGTACTTC. Amino acid sequence: CSASDFTSGSYEQYF.